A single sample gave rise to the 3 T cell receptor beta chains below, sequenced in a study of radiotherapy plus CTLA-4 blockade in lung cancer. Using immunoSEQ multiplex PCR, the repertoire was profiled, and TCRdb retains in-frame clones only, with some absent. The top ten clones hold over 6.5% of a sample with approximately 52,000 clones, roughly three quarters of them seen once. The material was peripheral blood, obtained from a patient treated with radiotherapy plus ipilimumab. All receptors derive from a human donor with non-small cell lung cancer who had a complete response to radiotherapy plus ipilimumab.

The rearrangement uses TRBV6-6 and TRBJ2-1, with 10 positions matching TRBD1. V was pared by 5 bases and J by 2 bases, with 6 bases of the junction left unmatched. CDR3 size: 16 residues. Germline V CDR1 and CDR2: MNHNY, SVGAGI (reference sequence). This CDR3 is CASSPPGQGPYNEQFF. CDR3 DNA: TGTGCCAGCAGTCCCCCGGGACAGGGGCCCTACAATGAGCAGTTCTTC.

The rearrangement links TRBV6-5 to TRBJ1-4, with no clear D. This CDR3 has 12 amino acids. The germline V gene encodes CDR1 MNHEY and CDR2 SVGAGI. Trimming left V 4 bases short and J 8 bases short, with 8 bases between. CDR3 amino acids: CASSLQREKLFF. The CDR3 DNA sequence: TGTGCCAGCAGTTTGCAGAGGGAAAAACTGTTTTTT.

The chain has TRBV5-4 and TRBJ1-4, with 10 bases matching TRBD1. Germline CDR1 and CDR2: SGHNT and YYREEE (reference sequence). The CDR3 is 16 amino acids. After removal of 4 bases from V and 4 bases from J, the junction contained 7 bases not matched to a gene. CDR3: CASSLGQGVLNEKLFF. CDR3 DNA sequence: TGTGCCAGCAGCCTCGGACAGGGGGTCCTTAATGAAAAACTGTTTTTT.